The present T cell receptor (beta chain) was sequenced within a study of regulatory T cells in long-lasting Graves disease (dated by TCRdb to about 2021). Context from the whole study: Patients with newly diagnosed Graves' disease had been on antithyroid drugs for under 3 months. TCR sequencing covered around 13 persistent and 20 newly diagnosed Graves' disease patients, 33 samples in total. The study took place in China and was registered as a clinical trial. Patients with persistent Graves' disease were compared with patients with newly diagnosed Graves' disease using TCR sequencing and RNA sequencing of peripheral blood. The full study reports these points: Patients with persistent disease shared more public clonotypes (roughly 2,900) than newly diagnosed patients did (more than 900). Preferential use of TRBV28, TRBJ1-2 and TRBJ2-5 was observed in persistent disease, whereas TRBV20-1 and TRBJ2-1 were favored in newly diagnosed disease. Compared with newly diagnosed patients, persistent Graves' disease patients had lower TCR Shannon entropy and fewer highly expanded clones, which suggests clonal expansion. The authors noted that the small sample size was a limitation that may lower accuracy. Peripheral blood alone was examined, since thyroid tissue, which constituted the primary lesion, could not be accessed. Sequencing and analysis were limited to the TCR beta chain.

Library construction relied on multiplex PCR. The sequencer was an Illumina HiSeq 4000. TCR beta libraries were built with iRepertoire HTBI primers and Arm-PCR amplification of CDR3 regions. Before sequencing, the PCR products went through gel purification. The original methods were these. Across samples, fewer than 70 TRBV and 13 to 15 TRBJ segments were identified and used for gene usage analysis of CDR3 amino acid clonotypes. COPE and FqMerger were used to merge the filtered high-quality paired reads into contigs. Contigs were aligned with BLAST to IMGT TRBV, TRBD and TRBJ reference genes, and CDR3 was defined per IMGT. Any clonotype with a frequency above 0.1% was counted as a highly expanded clone. Repertoire diversity was measured by Shannon entropy, and V-J evenness by the Gini coefficient. A clonotype was considered public if more than one individual shared it. TCRdb trimmed the raw reads at Q25, called clones with MiXCR and kept productive beta chains. Entries that share a CDR3 protein sequence are merged under the most common genes and DNA. In this record, the V and J calls reflect TCRdb's handling and not the investigators' own analysis. This sample lists about 220,000 distinct CDR3 sequences; around 18% were detected once. The ten largest clones take up less than 25% of the sample.

In light of the paper, this sample's time point label describes: newly diagnosed GD, antithyroid drugs for less than 3 months. RNA was extracted from PBMCs in TRIzol for both TCR sequencing and RNA sequencing. Graves' disease was diagnosed according to American Thyroid Association guidelines. Recruitment of patients was carried out at an endocrinology department in Xi'an, China. Each patient gave approximately 10 milliliters of peripheral blood, collected in an EDTA anticoagulant tube. Ficoll Paque Plus density gradient separation was used to isolate PBMCs, and no further T cell sorting was done. RNA quality was checked with an Agilent 2100 Bioanalyzer and agarose gel, and concentration with a NanoDrop 2000. The CDR3 holds 14 amino acids from the cysteine to the phenylalanine. Just the 42-base CDR3 DNA is kept, in frame starting at base 1. The germline V and J ends show losses of 5 bases and 10 bases respectively, and no gene match explains 5 bases of the junction. In the germline V gene, CDR1 corresponds to KGHSH and CDR2 to LQKENI.

In its sample, this clonotype was seen many times. Its antigen remains undetermined. No qualities accompany the bases; no much larger clone lies one base away. This sequence originates from a female donor with Graves disease. The chain was built from TRBV18 and TRBJ1-4; 12 nucleotides in the junction match TRBD1. This specimen consisted of peripheral blood mononuclear cells (PBMCs), obtained at new diagnosis, from a patient treated with antithyroid drugs. The CDR3 sequence is CASSGTGGDGKLFF. The sequenced DNA: TGTGCCAGCTCAGGGACAGGGGGCGACGGAAAACTGTTTTTT.